This paragraph covers one TCR beta chain sequence. Its specificity is not known. The PCR had 60 Vbeta and 13 Jbeta primers. This table comes from immunoSEQ multiplex PCR, and its TCRdb copy is limited to in-frame clones, with some not included. The table has tens of thousands of clones, roughly two thirds seen once; the top ten hold about 5.9%. The data belong to a study of cytomegalovirus exposure and HLA in healthy donors. The wider study: Early released data comprised around 79 million unique TCRs from HLA-typed donors. The study, taken as a whole, reports: Trimming of TCR beta V- and J-genes showed a link, identified in a later analysis, to a missense DCLRE1C variant. A classifier reportedly called cytomegalovirus status with high sensitivity and specificity.

This TCR derives from a woman aged 30 to 39 in good health and CMV-seronegative. Source material: PBMCs.

This CDR3 is CASSLGPRMAFF. The CDR3 bases are TGTGCCAGCAGCTTAGGGCCTAGGATGGCTTTCTTT. The rearrangement joins TRBV7-9 to TRBJ1-1; D uncertain. The CDR3 length is 12 residues. CDR1 and CDR2 from the germline V gene are SEHNR and FQNEAQ (reference sequence). The germline V and J ends were trimmed by 1 base and 11 bases, with 11 bases remaining between them.